These T cell receptor beta chains were read from a single sample in a study of T-cell memory formation after mild COVID-19. TCRdb ran MiXCR on the 5' RACE reads and lists one entry per CDR3 protein. This table holds hundreds of thousands of distinct CDR3 sequences, 25% to 30% found once. Sequencing was done on a sample of PBMCs or a T cell subset sorted from them (not recorded which). These receptors were obtained from an adult woman who had mild COVID-19 (a few samples of this study predate the infection). Cell type and time point are not known. The CDR3 runs from the conserved cysteine through the conserved F or W. Each record gives: V gene, CDR3 length, J gene, CDR3 protein.

TRBV7-3	16	TRBJ2-2	CASRRDRGADTGELFF
TRBV5-5	14	TRBJ2-7	CASSSPGLSYEQYF
TRBV11-3	15	TRBJ2-1	CASSLGLFAYNEQFF
TRBV5-1	15	TRBJ1-1	CASSHDRWYNTEAFF
TRBV6-5	14	TRBJ2-5	CASSRQPGEGTQYF
TRBV7-2	13	TRBJ2-5	CASKRGYQETQYF
TRBV9	12	TRBJ1-1	CASSVARAEAFF
TRBV25-1	15	TRBJ2-7	CASSESRRYGDEQYF
TRBV12-3/TRBV12-4	14	TRBJ1-1	CASSGTWRGTEAFF
TRBV6-2/TRBV6-3	14	TRBJ1-1	CASSSLWQNTEAFF
TRBV14	14	TRBJ1-1	CASSQEIRNTEAFF
TRBV7-2	13	TRBJ1-1	CASSLVEGRGAFF
TRBV15	14	TRBJ2-1	CATSRVQQSDEQFF
TRBV9	16	TRBJ2-1	CASSAPLVGALSGQFF
TRBV5-5	14	TRBJ2-7	CASSDRRESYEQYF
TRBV7-9	11	TRBJ2-7	CASSLEAEQYF
TRBV7-9	16	TRBJ2-1	CASSSRDPHSYNEQFF
TRBV30	12	TRBJ2-4	CALDLAKNIQYF
TRBV9	16	TRBJ2-1	CASSVGNGGPYNEQFF
TRBV24-1	14	TRBJ2-3	CATARGVGTDTQYF
TRBV4-3	15	TRBJ2-1	CASSQGRGNGYEQFF
TRBV20-1	18	TRBJ1-6	CSARPIDRGVSYNSPLHF
TRBV5-1	15	TRBJ2-5	CASSLSRGGRETQYF
TRBV5-1	13	TRBJ2-5	CASSFGVQETQYF
TRBV20-1	12	TRBJ2-7	CSARQGSHEQYF
TRBV19	16	TRBJ2-3	CASSTRSGESTDTQYF
TRBV20-1	14	TRBJ1-3	CSAIQSRSGNTIYF
TRBV7-2	19	TRBJ2-3	CASSTRGTSGSRFTDTQYF
TRBV30	14	TRBJ1-1	CAWSGPLGGTEAFF